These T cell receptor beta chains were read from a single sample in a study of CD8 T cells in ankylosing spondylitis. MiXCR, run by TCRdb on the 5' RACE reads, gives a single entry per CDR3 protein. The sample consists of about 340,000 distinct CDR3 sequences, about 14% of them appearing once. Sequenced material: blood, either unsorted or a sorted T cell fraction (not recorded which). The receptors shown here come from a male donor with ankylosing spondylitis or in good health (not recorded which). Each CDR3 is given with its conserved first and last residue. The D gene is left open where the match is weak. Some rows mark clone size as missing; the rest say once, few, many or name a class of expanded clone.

CATKGAPGNQPQHF	TGTGCCACCAAGGGGGCTCCGGGCAATCAGCCCCAGCATTTT	TRBV15	few	TRBJ1-5	TRBD1
CASSGGTGGVGGQPQHF	TGTGCCAGTAGTGGGGGTACGGGGGGAGTTGGTGGTCAGCCCCAGCATTTT	TRBV19	-	TRBJ1-5	-
CASSDRDRVDEQFF	TGTGCCAGCAGCGACCGGGACAGGGTTGATGAGCAGTTCTTC	TRBV7-2	many	TRBJ2-1	TRBD1
CASSLPPGYGYTF	TGTGCCAGCAGTTTACCCCCAGGGTATGGCTACACCTTC	TRBV12-3/TRBV12-4	-	TRBJ1-2	-
CASNLDRTGLRSSYEQYF	TGTGCCAGCAATCTAGACAGGACTGGACTCCGGAGCTCCTACGAGCAGTACTTC	TRBV11-1	-	TRBJ2-7	-
CAISELAGSYNEQFF	TGTGCCATCAGTGAACTAGCGGGCTCCTACAATGAGCAGTTCTTC	TRBV10-3	many	TRBJ2-1	TRBD2
CSVEDPFGTGVQETQYF	TGCAGCGTTGAAGATCCCTTTGGGACAGGGGTCCAAGAGACCCAGTACTTC	TRBV29-1	few	TRBJ2-5	TRBD1
CASSSDSVIGYEQYF	TGTGCCAGCAGCTCGGACAGTGTTATAGGATACGAGCAGTACTTC	TRBV11-2	few	TRBJ2-7	-
CASRTTGFSGNTIYF	TGTGCCAGCAGGACCACAGGTTTCTCTGGAAACACCATATATTTT	TRBV12-3/TRBV12-4	few	TRBJ1-3	-
CACSPFGIAGGLRNEQFF	TGTGCCTGCAGTCCATTCGGGATAGCGGGAGGGTTGAGGAATGAGCAGTTCTTC	TRBV2	-	TRBJ2-1	TRBD2
CASSGRAGSDTQYF	TGTGCCAGCAGCGGGAGGGCCGGTTCAGATACGCAGTATTTT	TRBV7-9	few	TRBJ2-3	TRBD2
CASSLTGSHAFF	TGCGCCAGCAGCCTGACAGGGAGTCACGCTTTCTTT	TRBV5-1	-	TRBJ1-1	TRBD1
CASAPVGETQYF	TGTGCCAGCGCCCCGGTTGGGGAGACCCAGTACTTC	TRBV5-5	-	TRBJ2-5	-
CASKGATNEKLFF	TGTGCCAGCAAGGGGGCAACTAATGAAAAACTGTTTTTT	TRBV12-3/TRBV12-4	few	TRBJ1-4	-
CSVEEGAWGYTF	TGCAGCGTTGAAGAGGGGGCATGGGGCTACACCTTC	TRBV29-1	few	TRBJ1-2	-
CASSPPKYRGNQPQHF	TGTGCCAGCAGTCCACCCAAATACAGGGGGAATCAGCCCCAGCATTTT	TRBV12-3/TRBV12-4	-	TRBJ1-5	TRBD1
CASSLDRGYGAEQFF	TGTGCCAGCAGCCTTGATAGGGGATACGGGGCTGAGCAGTTCTTC	TRBV2	few	TRBJ2-1	-
CSAGREGQPQHF	TGCAGTGCCGGGAGGGAAGGTCAGCCCCAGCATTTT	TRBV20-1	-	TRBJ1-5	-